This T cell receptor beta chain was recovered during a study of T cell repertoires in cytomegalovirus infection. In the study overall: It can be stated that public TCR beta signatures indicated CMV infection as well as a matching HLA type. Study-level findings and limits: Cumulative frequency (of public TCR beta family members) identified carriers of CMV plus the relevant HLA. Dominating the ex vivo response were TCR beta clonotypes that were CMV-specific and HLA-C-restricted.

The CDR3 runs to 16 residues. Germline V CDR1 and CDR2: SNHLY, FYNNEI. Trimming took 5 bases from V and 1 from J, leaving 12 bases between them. A note on this clonotype: Its target is not known.

TCRdb re-called the reads with MiXCR, one entry per CDR3 protein. The sample includes some 130,000 distinct CDR3 sequences, about 24% seen only once; the top ten take 34%. Sequencing was carried out using PBMCs, sequenced either directly or after in vitro stimulation (not recorded which). The rearrangement joins TRBV2 to TRBJ2-6, with D possibly TRBD2 on 5 matching bases. The TCR sequence derives from a human donor in good health (CMV status not recorded). Some clones in this sample may be carry-over from other donors' samples. Here the CDR3 DNA reads TGTGCCAGCAGTCCTCCGCGGGCTTCTGGGGCCAACGTCCTGACTTTC. Amino acids: CASSPPRASGANVLTF.